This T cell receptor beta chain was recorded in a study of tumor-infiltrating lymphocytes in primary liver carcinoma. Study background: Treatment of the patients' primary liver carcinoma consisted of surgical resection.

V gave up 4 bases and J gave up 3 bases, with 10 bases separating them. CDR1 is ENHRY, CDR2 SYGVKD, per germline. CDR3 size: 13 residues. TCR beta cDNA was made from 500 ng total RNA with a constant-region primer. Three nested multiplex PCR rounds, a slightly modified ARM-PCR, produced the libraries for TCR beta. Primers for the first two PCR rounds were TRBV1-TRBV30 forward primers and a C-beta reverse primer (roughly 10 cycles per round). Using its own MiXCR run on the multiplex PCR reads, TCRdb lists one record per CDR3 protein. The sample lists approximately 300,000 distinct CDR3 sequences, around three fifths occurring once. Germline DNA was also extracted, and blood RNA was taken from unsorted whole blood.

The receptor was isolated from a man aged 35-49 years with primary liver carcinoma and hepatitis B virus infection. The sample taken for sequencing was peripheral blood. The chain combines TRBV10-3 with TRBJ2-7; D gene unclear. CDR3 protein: CAISVSLFYEQYF. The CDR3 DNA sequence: TGTGCCATCAGTGTGTCGTTATTCTACGAGCAGTACTTC.